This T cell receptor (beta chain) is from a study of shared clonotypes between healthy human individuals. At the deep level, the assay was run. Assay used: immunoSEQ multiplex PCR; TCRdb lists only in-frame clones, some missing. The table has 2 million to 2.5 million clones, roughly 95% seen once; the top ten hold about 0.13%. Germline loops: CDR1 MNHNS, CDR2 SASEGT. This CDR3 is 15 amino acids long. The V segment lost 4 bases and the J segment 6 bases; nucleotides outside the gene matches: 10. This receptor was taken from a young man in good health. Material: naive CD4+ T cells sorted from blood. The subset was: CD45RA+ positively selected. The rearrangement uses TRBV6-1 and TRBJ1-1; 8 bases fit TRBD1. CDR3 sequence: CASSGRQGSLAEAFF. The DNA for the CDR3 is TGTGCCAGCAGTGGGAGACAGGGGAGTTTAGCTGAAGCTTTCTTT.